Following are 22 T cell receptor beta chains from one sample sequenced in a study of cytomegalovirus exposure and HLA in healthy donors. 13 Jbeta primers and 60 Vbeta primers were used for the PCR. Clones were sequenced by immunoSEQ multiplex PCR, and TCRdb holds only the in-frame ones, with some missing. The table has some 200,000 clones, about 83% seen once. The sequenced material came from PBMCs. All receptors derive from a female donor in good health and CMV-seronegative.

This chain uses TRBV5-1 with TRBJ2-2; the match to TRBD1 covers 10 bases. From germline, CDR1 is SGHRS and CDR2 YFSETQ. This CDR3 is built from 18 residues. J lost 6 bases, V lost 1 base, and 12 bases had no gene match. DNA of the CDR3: TGCGCCAGCAGCTTGCAACCCCGGGACAGGGGAACCGCCGGGGAGCTGTTTTTT. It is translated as CASSLQPRDRGTAGELFF. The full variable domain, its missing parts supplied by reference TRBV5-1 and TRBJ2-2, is KAGVTQTPRYLIKTRGQQVTLSCSPISGHRSVSWYQQTPGQGLQFLFEYFSETQRNKGNFPGRFSGRQFSNSRSEMNVSTLELGDSALYLCASSLQPRDRGTAGELFFGEGSRLTVL.

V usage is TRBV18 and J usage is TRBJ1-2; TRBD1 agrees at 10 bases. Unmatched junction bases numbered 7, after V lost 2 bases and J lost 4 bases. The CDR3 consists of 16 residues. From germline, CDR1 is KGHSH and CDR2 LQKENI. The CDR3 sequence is CASSPTGTGVFYGYTF. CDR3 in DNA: TGTGCCAGCTCACCAACCGGGACAGGGGTATTCTATGGCTACACCTTC.

Here the CDR3 reads CASSPPLTDTQYF. In DNA, the CDR3 is TGTGCCAGCAGTCCCCCCCTCACAGATACGCAGTATTTT. The chain employs TRBV2 and TRBJ2-3; D gene uncertain. This CDR3 comprises 13 residues. The V end was cut by 5 bases, the J end by 2 bases, with 8 bases between. The germline V gene encodes CDR1 SNHLY and CDR2 FYNNEI. The full variable domain, in which reference TRBV2 and TRBJ2-3 provide the parts outside the CDR3, is EPEVTQTPSHQVTQMGQEVILRCVPISNHLYFYWYRQILGQKVEFLVSFYNNEISEKSEIFDDQFSVERPDGSNFTLKIRSTKLEDSAMYFCASSPPLTDTQYFGPGTRLTVL.

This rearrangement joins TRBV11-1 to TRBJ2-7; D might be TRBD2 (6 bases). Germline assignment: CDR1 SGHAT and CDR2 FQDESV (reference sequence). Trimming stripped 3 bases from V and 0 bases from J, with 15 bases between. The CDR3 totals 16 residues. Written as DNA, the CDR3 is TGTGCCAGCAGCTTCGCCAGCGGGTATAGCTCCTACGAGCAGTACTTC. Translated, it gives CASSFASGYSSYEQYF.

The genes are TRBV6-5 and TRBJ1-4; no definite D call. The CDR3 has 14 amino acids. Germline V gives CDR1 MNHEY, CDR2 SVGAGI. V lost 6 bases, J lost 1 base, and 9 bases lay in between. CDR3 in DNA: TGTGCCAGCAGCCGGGATCAAACTAATGAAAAACTGTTTTTT. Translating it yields CASSRDQTNEKLFF.

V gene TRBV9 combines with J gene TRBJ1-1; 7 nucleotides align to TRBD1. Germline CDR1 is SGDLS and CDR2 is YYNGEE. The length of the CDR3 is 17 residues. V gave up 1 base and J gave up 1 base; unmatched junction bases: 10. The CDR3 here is CASSVNVTDRANTEAFF. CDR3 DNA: TGTGCCAGCAGCGTAAATGTGACAGACAGGGCGAACACTGAAGCTTTCTTT. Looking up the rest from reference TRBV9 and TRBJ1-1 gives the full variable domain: DSGVTQTPKHLITATGQRVTLRCSPRSGDLSVYWYQQSLDQGLQFLIQYYNGEERAKGNILERFSAQQFPDLHSELNLSSLELGDSALYFCASSVNVTDRANTEAFFGQGTRLTVV.

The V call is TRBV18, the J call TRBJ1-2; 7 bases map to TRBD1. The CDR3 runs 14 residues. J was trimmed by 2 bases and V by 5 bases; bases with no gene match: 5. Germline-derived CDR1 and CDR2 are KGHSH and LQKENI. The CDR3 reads CASSASQGNYGYTF. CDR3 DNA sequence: TGTGCCAGCTCAGCCTCACAGGGGAACTATGGCTACACCTTC.

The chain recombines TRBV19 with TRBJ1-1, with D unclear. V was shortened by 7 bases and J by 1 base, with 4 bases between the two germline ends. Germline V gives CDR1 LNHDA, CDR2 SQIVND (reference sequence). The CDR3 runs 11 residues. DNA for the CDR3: TGTGCCAGTATCCAGAACACTGAAGCTTTCTTT. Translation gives CASIQNTEAFF.

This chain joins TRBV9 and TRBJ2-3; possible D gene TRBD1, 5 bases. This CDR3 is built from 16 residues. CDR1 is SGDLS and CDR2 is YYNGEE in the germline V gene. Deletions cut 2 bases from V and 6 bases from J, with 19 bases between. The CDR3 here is CASSVRPQGDSDTQYF. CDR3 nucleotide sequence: TGTGCCAGCAGCGTTCGGCCCCAGGGCGACTCGGATACGCAGTATTTT.

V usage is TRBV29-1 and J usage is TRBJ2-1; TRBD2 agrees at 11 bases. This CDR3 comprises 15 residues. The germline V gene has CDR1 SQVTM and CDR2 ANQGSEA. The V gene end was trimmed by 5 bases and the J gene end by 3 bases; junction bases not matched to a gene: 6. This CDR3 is CSVLGTSGDYNEQFF. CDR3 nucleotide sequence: TGCAGCGTTCTAGGGACTAGCGGAGACTACAATGAGCAGTTCTTC.

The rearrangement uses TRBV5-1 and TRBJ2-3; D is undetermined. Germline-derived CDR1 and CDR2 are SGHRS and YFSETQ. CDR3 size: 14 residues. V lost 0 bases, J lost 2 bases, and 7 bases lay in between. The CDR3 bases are TGCGCCAGCAGCTTGGCCGACAACACAGATACGCAGTATTTT. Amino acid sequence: CASSLADNTDTQYF.

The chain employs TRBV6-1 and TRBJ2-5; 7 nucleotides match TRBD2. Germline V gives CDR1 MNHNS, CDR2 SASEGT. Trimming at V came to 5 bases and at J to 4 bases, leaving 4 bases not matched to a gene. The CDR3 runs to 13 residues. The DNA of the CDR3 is TGTGCCAGCAGTAACTTAGCGGGAGAGACCCAGTACTTC. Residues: CASSNLAGETQYF.

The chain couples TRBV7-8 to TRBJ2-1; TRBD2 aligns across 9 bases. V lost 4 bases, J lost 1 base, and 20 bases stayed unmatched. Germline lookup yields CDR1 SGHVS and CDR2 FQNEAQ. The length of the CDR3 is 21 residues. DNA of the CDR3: TGTGCCAGCAGCTCAGATCTGTGGGCTAGCGGGACTTTCCAATCCTACAATGAGCAGTTCTTC. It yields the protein CASSSDLWASGTFQSYNEQFF.

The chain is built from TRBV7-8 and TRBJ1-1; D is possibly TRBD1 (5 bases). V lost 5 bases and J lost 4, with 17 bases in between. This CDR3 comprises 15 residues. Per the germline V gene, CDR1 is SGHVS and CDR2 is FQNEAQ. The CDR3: CASSHRSQGVTEAFF. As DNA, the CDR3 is TGTGCCAGCAGCCACAGATCCCAAGGGGTCACTGAAGCTTTCTTT.

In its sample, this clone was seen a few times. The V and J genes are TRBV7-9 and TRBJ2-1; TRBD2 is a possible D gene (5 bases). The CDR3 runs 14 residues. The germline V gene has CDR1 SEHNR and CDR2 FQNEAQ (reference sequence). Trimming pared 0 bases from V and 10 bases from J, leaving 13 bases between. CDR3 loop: CASSLAKRSGEQFF. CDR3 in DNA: TGTGCCAGCAGCTTAGCTAAGCGGTCTGGGGAGCAGTTCTTC.

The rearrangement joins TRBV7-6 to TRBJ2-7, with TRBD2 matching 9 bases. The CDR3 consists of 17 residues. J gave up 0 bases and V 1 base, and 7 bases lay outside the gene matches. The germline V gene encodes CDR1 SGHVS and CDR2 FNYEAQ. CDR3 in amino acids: CASSLVASGASSYEQYF. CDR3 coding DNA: TGTGCCAGCAGCTTAGTGGCTAGCGGGGCGAGCTCCTACGAGCAGTACTTC.

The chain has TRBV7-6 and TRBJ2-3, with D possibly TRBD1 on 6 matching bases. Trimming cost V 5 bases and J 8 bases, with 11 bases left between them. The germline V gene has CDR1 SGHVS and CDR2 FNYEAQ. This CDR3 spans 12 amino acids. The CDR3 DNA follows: TGTGCCAGCAGCCCATTACAGGGTACGCAGTATTTT. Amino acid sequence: CASSPLQGTQYF.

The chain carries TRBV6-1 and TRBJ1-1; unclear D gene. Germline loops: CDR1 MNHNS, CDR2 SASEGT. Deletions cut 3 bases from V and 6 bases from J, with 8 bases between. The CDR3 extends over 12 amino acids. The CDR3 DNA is TGTGCCAGCAGTGAGCCCACTCCTGAAGCTTTCTTT. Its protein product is CASSEPTPEAFF.

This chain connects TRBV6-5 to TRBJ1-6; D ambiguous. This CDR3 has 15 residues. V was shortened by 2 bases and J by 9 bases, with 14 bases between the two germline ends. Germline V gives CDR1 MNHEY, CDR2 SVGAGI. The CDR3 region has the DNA TGTGCCAGCAGTTACGACGGGGATCGCGGTTCACCCCTCCACTTT. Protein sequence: CASSYDGDRGSPLHF.

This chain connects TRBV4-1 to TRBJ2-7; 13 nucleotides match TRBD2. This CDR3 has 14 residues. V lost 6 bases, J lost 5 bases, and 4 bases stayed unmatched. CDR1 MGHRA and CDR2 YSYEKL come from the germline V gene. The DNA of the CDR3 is TGCGCCAGCAGTTTGACTAGCGGGAGGAACGAGCAGTACTTC. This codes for CASSLTSGRNEQYF.

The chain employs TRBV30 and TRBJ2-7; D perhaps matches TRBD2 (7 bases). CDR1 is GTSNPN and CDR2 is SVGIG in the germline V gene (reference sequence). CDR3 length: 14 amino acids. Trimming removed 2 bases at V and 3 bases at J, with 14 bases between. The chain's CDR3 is CAWSPGGENYEQYF. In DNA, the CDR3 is TGTGCCTGGAGTCCGGGGGGCGAAAACTACGAGCAGTACTTC.

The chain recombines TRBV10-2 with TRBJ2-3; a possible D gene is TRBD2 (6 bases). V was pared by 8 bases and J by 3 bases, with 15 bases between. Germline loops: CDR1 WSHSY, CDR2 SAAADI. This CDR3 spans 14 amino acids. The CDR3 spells CASGLTSLTDTQYF. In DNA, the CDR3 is TGCGCCAGCGGGCTGACTAGTTTGACAGATACGCAGTATTTT.